Each of the 26 T cell receptor beta chains below was sequenced from the same sample in a study of regulatory T cells in long-lasting Graves disease. In building TCR beta libraries, iRepertoire HTBI primers were used together with Arm-PCR of CDR3 regions. In TCRdb, the multiplex PCR reads were re-called with MiXCR into one record per CDR3 protein. The sample shows hundreds of thousands of distinct CDR3 sequences, 21% of them seen only once. Sample time point: persistent/refractory GD, antithyroid drugs over 5 years with positive TRAb. PBMC RNA served as the TCR library source. Sequenced here: peripheral blood mononuclear cells (PBMCs), sampled when the disease was refractory, from a patient treated with antithyroid drugs. These receptors were collected from a female donor with Graves disease.

The chain carries TRBV5-6 and TRBJ2-7, with 7 bases matching TRBD2. The CDR3 is 14 residues long. V lost 4 bases and J lost 2; bases outside the gene matches: 6. Germline CDR1 SGHDT, CDR2 YYEEEE. The CDR3: CASSPSSGTYEQYF. The CDR3 DNA reads TGTGCCAGCAGCCCCTCTAGCGGCACCTACGAGCAGTACTTC.

This clonotype has a handful of counts. This chain joins TRBV10-3 and TRBJ1-5; weak D call: TRBD1 (5 bases). Germline CDR1 and CDR2: ENHRY and SYGVKD. Trimming removed 10 bases at V and 0 bases at J, with 10 bases between. There are 13 residues in the CDR3. In DNA, the CDR3 is TGTGCCACCTATGGGGGTAGCAATCAGCCCCAGCATTTT. Translated: CATYGGSNQPQHF.

J is TRBJ1-5 and V is TRBV11-2; weak D call: TRBD1 (6 bases). Germline CDR1 is SGHAT and CDR2 is FQNNGV. Trimming pared 1 base from V and 0 bases from J, leaving 7 bases between. The CDR3 sequence is 15 residues long. CDR3 DNA: TGTGCCAGCAGCTTAGGACAGGTTAGCAATCAGCCCCAGCATTTT. Translated, it gives CASSLGQVSNQPQHF.

This clonotype has only a few counts. The chain joins TRBV12-3 or TRBV12-4 to TRBJ1-4, with D perhaps TRBD1 (5 bases). Trimming took 5 bases from V and 0 from J, leaving 10 bases between them. The CDR3 extends over 15 amino acids. The CDR3 sequence is CASSRQLATNEKLFF. The CDR3, as DNA: TGTGCCAGCAGTCGACAGCTAGCAACTAATGAAAAACTGTTTTTT.

This clonotype was seen repeatedly, ten times or more. The V call is TRBV5-4, the J call TRBJ1-2, with D perhaps TRBD1 (6 bases). V was pared by 0 bases and J by 8 bases, with 14 bases between. Germline V gene sequence: CDR1 SGHNT, CDR2 YYREEE (reference sequence). There are 14 residues in the CDR3. For the CDR3, the DNA is TGTGCCAGCAGCTTGGGTGCTAGGGGGGAAGGCTACACCTTC. The encoded protein is CASSLGARGEGYTF.

The table lists this clonotype with many counts. The chain joins TRBV2 to TRBJ1-5; 8 bases map to TRBD1. Trimming removed 8 bases from V and 7 bases from J; junction bases left unmatched: 13. The CDR3 spans 15 residues. Germline assignment: CDR1 SNHLY and CDR2 FYNNEI. The CDR3 is CASGSQGAERQPQHF. The CDR3 region has the DNA TGTGCCAGCGGTTCCCAGGGGGCGGAAAGGCAGCCCCAGCATTTT.

In this sample, this clonotype turned up a few times. The V call is TRBV20-1, the J call TRBJ1-2; D is unresolved. The CDR3 has 12 amino acids. Deletions cut 3 bases from V and 2 bases from J, with 7 bases between. Germline assignment: CDR1 DFQATT and CDR2 SNEGSKA (reference sequence). CDR3 DNA sequence: TGCAGTGCTAGTGGGGAAAACTATGGCTACACCTTC. The encoded protein is CSASGENYGYTF.

The chain carries TRBV18 and TRBJ1-1; D perhaps matches TRBD1 (6 bases). The CDR3 consists of 15 residues. Trimming removed 6 bases at V and 1 base at J, with 15 bases between. In germline, CDR1 is KGHSH, CDR2 LQKENI. The CDR3, as DNA: TGTGCCAGCTCCCCCCTACAGGGAGGGAACACTGAAGCTTTCTTT. Translating it yields CASSPLQGGNTEAFF.

This chain uses TRBV4-1 with TRBJ1-1; D is unresolved. Germline-derived CDR1 and CDR2 are MGHRA and YSYEKL. V gave up 0 bases and J gave up 8 bases, with 19 bases separating them. This CDR3 has 16 residues. The DNA of the CDR3 is TGCGCCAGCAGCCAAGATCTAAGTACATCTGAGACCGAAGCTTTCTTT. It translates to CASSQDLSTSETEAFF.

The CDR3 sequence: CASSSRSGSYEQYF. The DNA for the CDR3 is TGTGCCAGCAGTTCCCGTAGCGGCTCCTACGAGCAGTACTTC. The V and J genes are TRBV6-2 or TRBV6-3 and TRBJ2-7; tentatively, D is TRBD2 (6 bases). The CDR3 is 14 amino acids. Germline V CDR1 and CDR2: MNHEY, SVGEGT. Deletions cut 4 bases from V and 0 bases from J, with 10 bases between.

This clonotype was counted many times. The V call is TRBV2, the J call TRBJ2-5, with D possibly being TRBD1 (6 bases). The CDR3 has 14 amino acids. Germline loops: CDR1 SNHLY, CDR2 FYNNEI. V was shortened by 6 bases and J by 5 bases, with 16 bases between the two germline ends. The DNA of the CDR3 is TGTGCCAGCAGCTTACAGGGCCAGGGGGAGACCCAGTACTTC. Its protein is CASSLQGQGETQYF. Supplemented by reference TRBV2 and TRBJ2-5, the full variable domain reads EPEVTQTPSHQVTQMGQEVILRCVPISNHLYFYWYRQILGQKVEFLVSFYNNEISEKSEIFDDQFSVERPDGSNFTLKIRSTKLEDSAMYFCASSLQGQGETQYFGPGTRLLVL.

At least ten counts were recorded for this clonotype. V gene TRBV13 combines with J gene TRBJ2-7, with D unresolved. CDR1 is PRHDT, CDR2 FYEKMQ, per germline (reference sequence). V was clipped by 0 bases and J by 0 bases, with 9 bases between them. The length of the CDR3 is 15 residues. In DNA, the CDR3 is TGTGCCAGCAGCTTAGGGAAGGAGTACTCCTACGAGCAGTACTTC. It encodes CASSLGKEYSYEQYF.

This clonotype was seen at least ten times. The chain carries TRBV27 and TRBJ2-7, with 8 nucleotides matching TRBD1. CDR3 length equals 13 residues. Trimming at V came to 6 bases and at J to 6 bases, leaving 7 bases not matched to a gene. In germline, CDR1 is MNHEY, CDR2 SMNVEV (reference sequence). The CDR3 DNA reads as TGTGCCAGCAGATTCCGACAGGGGTTCGAGCAGTACTTC. Translation: CASRFRQGFEQYF.

This chain joins TRBV30 and TRBJ2-1, with D unclear. Trimming cost V 0 bases and J 6 bases, with 12 bases left between them. The CDR3 runs 14 residues. Germline lookup yields CDR1 GTSNPN and CDR2 SVGIG (reference sequence). For the CDR3, the DNA is TGTGCCTGGAGTGTAACACGTGGAATCAATGAGCAGTTCTTC. It encodes CAWSVTRGINEQFF.

This clonotype was picked up a small number of times. V is TRBV5-1 and J is TRBJ2-7, with D tentatively TRBD2 (6 bases). Germline lookup yields CDR1 SGHRS and CDR2 YFSETQ. Trimming removed 6 bases at V and 0 bases at J, with 19 bases between. This CDR3 comprises 16 residues. DNA of the CDR3: TGCGCCAGCAACCCCTACCCGGGACTTAACTCCTACGAGCAGTACTTC. Translation gives CASNPYPGLNSYEQYF.

This clonotype was recorded a few times. This chain links TRBV5-5 with TRBJ2-2; D is uncertain. CDR3 length equals 15 residues. Germline lookup yields CDR1 SGHKS and CDR2 YYEKEE (reference sequence). Trimming stripped 2 bases from V and 3 bases from J, with 11 bases between. Here the CDR3 reads CASSFSWADTGELFF. Written as DNA, the CDR3 is TGTGCCAGCAGCTTTTCATGGGCCGACACCGGGGAGCTGTTTTTT.

There are a few counts of this clonotype. The rearrangement links TRBV28 to TRBJ1-2; D is possibly TRBD1 (5 bases). The CDR3 is 15 amino acids. Germline V gene lookup returns CDR1 MDHEN and CDR2 SYDVKM. V dropped 1 base and J dropped 4 bases, with 13 bases sitting between them. Written as DNA, the CDR3 is TGTGCCAGCAGTTTATCCCAGGGAAGAGTCTATGGCTACACCTTC. Translation: CASSLSQGRVYGYTF.

The chain has TRBV9 and TRBJ2-2; 7 nucleotides line up with TRBD2. The CDR3 runs 17 residues. Germline assignment: CDR1 SGDLS and CDR2 YYNGEE. Trimming at V came to 0 bases and at J to 4 bases, leaving 9 bases not matched to a gene. The CDR3 DNA sequence: TGTGCCAGCAGCGTAGGTGGGGCGGGAGTAGGCACCGGGGAGCTGTTTTTT. This encodes CASSVGGAGVGTGELFF. The full variable domain, completed using reference TRBV9 and TRBJ2-2, is DSGVTQTPKHLITATGQRVTLRCSPRSGDLSVYWYQQSLDQGLQFLIQYYNGEERAKGNILERFSAQQFPDLHSELNLSSLELGDSALYFCASSVGGAGVGTGELFFGEGSRLTVL.

This clonotype came up many times. This sequence joins TRBV7-9 and TRBJ2-7; 8 positions match TRBD1. Germline CDR1 SEHNR, CDR2 FQNEAQ (reference sequence). Trimming cost V 4 bases and J 3 bases; bases outside gene matches: 11. The CDR3 contains 16 residues. The CDR3 reads CASSSAWDRPNYEQYF. The CDR3 DNA is TGTGCCAGCAGCTCGGCTTGGGACAGGCCGAACTACGAGCAGTACTTC.

The J gene is TRBJ1-1, the V gene TRBV19, with D possibly matching TRBD1 (5 bases). The V end was cut by 8 bases, the J end by 5 bases, with 18 bases between. CDR3 length: 14 residues. Germline CDR1 LNHDA, CDR2 SQIVND (reference sequence). CDR3 in DNA: TGTGCCAGTCGCGATGCGGGCCAGGGTACTGAAGCTTTCTTT. This translates into CASRDAGQGTEAFF.

The chain employs TRBV24-1 and TRBJ2-5; weak D call: TRBD1 (5 bases). CDR1 and CDR2 (germline): KGHDR, SFDVKD. The germline V and J ends were trimmed by 4 bases and 0 bases, with 11 bases remaining between them. This CDR3 has 15 residues. The CDR3 region is CATSEYTGYQETQYF. CDR3 DNA: TGTGCCACCAGTGAGTACACAGGATACCAAGAGACCCAGTACTTC.

This clonotype was found many times. V gene TRBV3-1 combines with J gene TRBJ1-1; no definite D call. Trimming cost V 0 bases and J 11 bases, with 13 bases left between them. CDR1 LGHDT and CDR2 YNNKEL come from the germline V gene (reference sequence). There are 13 residues in the CDR3. The CDR3 DNA is TGTGCCAGCAGCCAAGAACCCGGGAGCTTCGCTTTCTTT. Protein sequence: CASSQEPGSFAFF.

The rearrangement uses TRBV6-1 and TRBJ2-7; 7 nucleotides agree with TRBD2. With V trimmed by 2 bases and J by 2 bases, 6 bases remained unmatched. This CDR3 spans 15 amino acids. Germline CDR1 MNHNS, CDR2 SASEGT. For the CDR3, the DNA is TGTGCCAGCAGTGAACCGGCGGGAGACCCCTACGAGCAGTACTTC. It specifies CASSEPAGDPYEQYF.

The chain joins TRBV14 to TRBJ1-4; D is uncertain. The V gene lost 0 bases and the J gene lost 0 bases, with 5 bases spanning the gap. This CDR3 region has 15 residues. The germline V gene has CDR1 SGHDN and CDR2 FVKESK. In DNA form, the CDR3 reads TGTGCCAGCAGCCAAGACAGGCCAACTAATGAAAAACTGTTTTTT. Translating gives CASSQDRPTNEKLFF.

In this sample, this clonotype turned up many times. This chain links TRBV18 with TRBJ1-1; no clear D gene. The CDR3 has 14 amino acids. With 6 bases removed from V and 3 bases from J, the gap between germline ends came to 14 bases. CDR1 is KGHSH and CDR2 is LQKENI in the germline V gene. CDR3 region: CASSEPEMDTEAFF. CDR3 DNA sequence: TGTGCCAGCTCGGAGCCCGAGATGGACACTGAAGCTTTCTTT. Combining the CDR3 with reference TRBV18 and TRBJ1-1 gives the whole variable domain NAGVMQNPRHLVRRRGQEARLRCSPMKGHSHVYWYRQLPEEGLKFMVYLQKENIIDESGMPKERFSAEFPKEGPSILRIQQVVRGDSAAYFCASSEPEMDTEAFFGQGTRLTVV.

This clonotype was counted at least ten times. The chain is built from TRBV28 and TRBJ2-7; 16 bases match TRBD2. The CDR3 contains 16 residues. Germline values: CDR1 MDHEN, CDR2 SYDVKM. J was trimmed by 4 bases and V by 6 bases; bases with no gene match: 6. Here the CDR3 reads CASSPSGLAGGYEQYF. The CDR3 coding sequence is TGTGCCAGCAGCCCCTCGGGACTAGCGGGAGGGTACGAGCAGTACTTC. Using reference TRBV28 and TRBJ2-7 for the parts outside the CDR3, the full variable domain is DVKVTQSSRYLVKRTGEKVFLECVQDMDHENMFWYRQDPGLGLRLIYFSYDVKMKEKGDIPEGYSVSREKKERFSLILESASTNQTSMYLCASSPSGLAGGYEQYFGPGTRLTVT.